Below, 3 T cell receptor beta chains from the same sample are listed, as sequenced in a study of shared clonotypes between healthy human individuals. CD45RO-negative, CCR7-positively selected cells formed the naive CD8 fraction, excluding terminally differentiated effector memory CD45RA+ cells. This table comes from immunoSEQ multiplex PCR, and its TCRdb copy is limited to in-frame clones, with some not included. The repertoire holds more than 2 million clones, with about 95% as singletons. Material: naive CD8+ T cells sorted from blood. These receptors were collected from a man aged 18 to 30 in good health.

This clone has a handful of counts. The chain recombines TRBV2 with TRBJ2-7, with 7 bases aligning to TRBD1. V lost 8 bases to trimming and J lost 2 bases; unmatched junction nucleotides: 12. CDR1 is SNHLY, CDR2 FYNNEI, per germline. The CDR3 is 15 residues long. The DNA of the CDR3 is TGTGCCAGCCGGTCCGGGACAGTAAACACCTACGAGCAGTACTTC. Its protein product is CASRSGTVNTYEQYF.

This chain links TRBV27 with TRBJ1-5; D ambiguous. Trimming cost V 3 bases and J 2 bases, with 14 bases left between them. In germline, CDR1 is MNHEY, CDR2 SMNVEV (reference sequence). The CDR3 has 16 amino acids. CDR3 sequence reads: CASSFEQPGGNQPQHF. The CDR3 nucleotides are TGTGCCAGCAGTTTCGAACAGCCGGGTGGCAATCAGCCCCAGCATTTT.

The chain combines TRBV30 with TRBJ1-1, with D hard to call. The CDR3 totals 14 residues. Germline-derived CDR1 and CDR2 are GTSNPN and SVGIG (reference sequence). V was trimmed by 8 bases and J by 8 bases, leaving 24 bases between them. CDR3 protein: CARPLGRRREEAFF. DNA of the CDR3: TGTGCCCGCCCCCTGGGGAGGCGTCGGGAAGAAGCTTTCTTT.